This TCR beta chain was sequenced during a study of blood T cell repertoires in COVID-19. TCRdb's table, derived via immunoSEQ multiplex PCR, lists solely in-frame clones and lacks some. The table records about 140,000 clones, roughly 88% of them present only once. CDR1 and CDR2 (germline): MNHEY, SMNVEV (reference sequence). V gave up 4 bases and J gave up 2 bases; unmatched junction bases: 4. The CDR3 runs to 16 residues. This TCR derives from a man aged 65 to 85 who had been exposed to COVID-19. This chain joins TRBV27 and TRBJ2-2; TRBD2 agrees at 10 bases. Specimen: PBMCs or T cells enriched from blood (not recorded which). CDR3 DNA sequence: TGTGCCAGCAGTTGGCTAGCGGGAGTTAACACCGGGGAGCTGTTTTTT. This encodes CASSWLAGVNTGELFF.